A selection of T cell receptor beta chains follows, all from one sample in a study of T cells in tuberculosis. Assay: immunoSEQ multiplex PCR; the TCRdb copy retains only in-frame clones and omits some. The repertoire holds about 58,000 clones, with 70% to 90% as singletons. Sequenced input: CD1b-GMM tetramer-negative cells sorted from PBMCs. The receptors stem from an adult woman with latent tuberculosis. CDR3s include the opening cysteine and the closing phenylalanine or tryptophan. D genes are given only for firm matches. Clone size is shown for a subset of rows, as once, few, many or a class of expanded clone.

d_call clone_size j_call v_call cdr3_aa cdr3_nt
TRBD2 - TRBJ2-1 TRBV4-1 CASSQGGLVVTYEQFF TGCGCCAGCAGCCAAGGTGGACTAGTCGTGACCTATGAGCAGTTCTTC
- - TRBJ1-1 TRBV19 CASSITRTEAFF TGTGCCAGTAGTATCACCAGGACAGAAGCTTTCTTT
- - TRBJ2-5 TRBV18 CASSPPGTPFQETQYF TGTGCCAGCTCACCACCCGGGACACCTTTCCAAGAGACCCAGTACTTC
TRBD2 - TRBJ2-3 TRBV5-1 CASSLSTSGGTDTQYF TGCGCCAGCAGCCTGTCGACTAGCGGGGGCACAGATACGCAGTATTTT
- - TRBJ2-3 TRBV2 CASENGYGDTQYF TGTGCCAGCGAAAACGGATACGGGGATACGCAGTATTTT
- - TRBJ1-5 TRBV28 CASSFRGARQPQHF TGTGCCAGCAGTTTCCGGGGGGCACGTCAGCCCCAGCATTTT
TRBD1 - TRBJ1-3 TRBV28 CASSLHRGSSGNTIYF TGTGCCAGCAGTCTCCACAGGGGAAGCTCTGGAAACACCATATATTTT
- - TRBJ1-2 TRBV4-1 CASSQAGTAAYGYTF TGCGCCAGCAGCCAAGCAGGGACTGCAGCCTATGGCTACACCTTC
- - TRBJ1-3 TRBV6-5 CASSWPINSGNTIYF TGTGCCAGCAGTTGGCCGATAAACTCTGGAAACACCATATATTTT
- - TRBJ1-2 TRBV4-1 CASSTQGNYGYTF TGCGCCAGCAGCACTCAGGGGAACTATGGCTACACCTTC
- - TRBJ2-2 TRBV5-4 CASSFAGADFGELFF TGTGCCAGCAGCTTTGCGGGGGCGGACTTCGGGGAGCTGTTTTTT
- - TRBJ2-7 TRBV11-3 CASSQGGRYEQYF TGTGCCAGCAGCCAGGGGGGCCGCTACGAGCAGTACTTC
TRBD2 - TRBJ2-3 TRBV7-6 CASSPQAGAGAGTDTQYF TGTGCCAGCAGCCCCCAGGCGGGAGCGGGGGCGGGTACAGATACGCAGTATTTT
- - TRBJ1-1 TRBV29-1 CSVVTVGNTEAFF TGCAGCGTCGTGACAGTAGGAAACACTGAAGCTTTCTTT
TRBD1 once TRBJ1-4 TRBV9 CASSVAGGASNEKLFF TGTGCCAGCAGCGTAGCAGGGGGCGCCTCTAATGAAAAACTGTTTTTT
TRBD1 - TRBJ2-7 TRBV28 CASSLEGAGTGGDEQYF TGTGCCAGCAGTTTAGAGGGGGCCGGGACAGGGGGCGACGAGCAGTACTTC
- - TRBJ1-4 TRBV5-1 CASREQGEKLFF TGCGCCAGCAGGGAACAGGGTGAAAAACTGTTTTTT
TRBD1 once TRBJ1-1 TRBV5-1 CASSLRTGMNTEAFF TGCGCCAGCAGCCTTCGGACAGGGATGAACACTGAAGCTTTCTTT
- - TRBJ1-6 TRBV4-1 CASSPGSSYNSPLHF TGCGCCAGCAGCCCCGGTAGCTCCTATAATTCACCCCTCCACTTT
- - TRBJ2-2 TRBV19 CASSPSGELFF TGTGCCAGTAGCCCTAGCGGGGAGCTGTTTTTT
- - TRBJ1-1 TRBV30 CAWSEFLTLNTEAFF TGTGCCTGGAGTGAATTCTTGACACTGAACACTGAAGCTTTCTTT
- few TRBJ1-3 TRBV7-9 CASSLLSSGNTIYF TGTGCCAGCAGCTTACTAAGCTCTGGAAACACCATATATTTT
TRBD2 - TRBJ2-7 TRBV5-6 CASSLPSGGAGQYF TGTGCCAGCAGCTTACCCAGCGGGGGGGCCGGGCAGTACTTC
TRBD2 - TRBJ2-3 TRBV19 CASRTSGTDTQYF TGTGCCAGCCGGACTAGCGGCACAGATACGCAGTATTTT
- - TRBJ1-1 TRBV30 CAWSVQGITEAFF TGTGCCTGGAGTGTACAGGGTATCACTGAAGCTTTCTTT
- - TRBJ1-4 TRBV30 CAWGGVANEKLFF TGTGCCTGGGGGGGGGTAGCTAATGAAAAACTGTTTTTT
TRBD1 - TRBJ2-3 TRBV4-2 CASSHSQGAEDTQYF TGTGCCAGCAGCCACTCACAGGGGGCTGAAGATACGCAGTATTTT
TRBD2 - TRBJ2-7 TRBV5-4 CASSTGTRGSYEQYF TGTGCCAGCAGTACCGGGACTAGGGGCTCCTACGAGCAGTACTTC
TRBD1 - TRBJ2-1 TRBV4-3 CASSQENSGTGWGNEQFF TGCGCCAGCAGCCAAGAAAATTCCGGGACAGGGTGGGGCAATGAGCAGTTCTTC
- - TRBJ1-2 TRBV7-8 CASSLQVNYGYTF TGTGCCAGCAGCTTACAGGTTAACTATGGCTACACCTTC
- - TRBJ2-7 TRBV4-1 CASSQETGVVGQYF TGCGCCAGCAGCCAAGAAACGGGAGTAGTCGGGCAGTACTTC
- - TRBJ2-1 TRBV21-1 CASSKRVRLAPYNEQFF TGTGCCAGCAGCAAGAGGGTCAGACTAGCTCCCTACAATGAGCAGTTCTTC
- - TRBJ2-1 TRBV30 CAWGPYNEQFF TGTGCCTGGGGCCCGTACAATGAGCAGTTCTTC
- - TRBJ1-5 TRBV4-1 CASSQVRAGVSNQPQHF TGCGCCAGCAGCCAAGTACGGGCAGGGGTGAGCAATCAGCCCCAGCATTTT
- - TRBJ1-1 TRBV7-9 CASGSRGSTEAFF TGTGCCAGCGGCTCACGGGGGTCCACTGAAGCTTTCTTT
- - TRBJ1-1 TRBV19 CASSRAVGGEAFF TGTGCCAGTAGTCGGGCTGTGGGGGGTGAAGCTTTCTTT
- - TRBJ1-1 TRBV23-1 CASSQAAKNTEAFF TGCGCCAGCAGTCAGGCCGCCAAGAACACTGAAGCTTTCTTT
TRBD2 once TRBJ2-7 TRBV5-6 CASSLRGLSYEQYF TGTGCCAGCAGCTTACGGGGACTATCGTACGAGCAGTACTTC
TRBD1 - TRBJ1-1 TRBV4-3 CASSQGGEQGAFF TGCGCCAGCAGCCAAGGCGGGGAACAGGGGGCTTTCTTT
- - TRBJ2-5 TRBV9 CASSDSEETQYF TGTGCCAGCAGCGACAGTGAAGAGACCCAGTACTTC
- - TRBJ1-2 TRBV19 CASLAQPGRNYGYTF TGTGCCAGTCTAGCCCAGCCAGGTCGAAACTATGGCTACACCTTC
TRBD2 - TRBJ2-7 TRBV5-4 CASSTRLAGGLDEQYF TGTGCCAGCAGCACGAGACTAGCGGGGGGCCTTGACGAGCAGTACTTC
TRBD2 - TRBJ2-7 TRBV7-8 CASSPWEREPYEQYF TGTGCCAGCAGTCCCTGGGAGCGGGAGCCTTACGAGCAGTACTTC
- - TRBJ2-7 TRBV4-3 CASSQGGSSYEQYF TGCGCCAGCAGCCAAGGAGGCAGTTCGTACGAGCAGTACTTC
- - TRBJ2-2 TRBV6-5 CASSYLKNTGELFF TGTGCCAGCAGTTACTTAAAGAACACCGGGGAGCTGTTTTTT
- once TRBJ1-4 TRBV5-1 CASSRRDGGNEKLFF TGCGCCAGCAGCCGCCGGGACGGGGGTAATGAAAAACTGTTTTTT
TRBD2 once TRBJ2-7 TRBV4-1 CASSRGQWGGEQYF TGCGCCAGCAGCCGAGGGCAGTGGGGGGGCGAGCAGTACTTC
- - TRBJ1-4 TRBV7-8 CASSFGLNEKLFF TGTGCCAGCAGCTTCGGTCTTAATGAAAAACTGTTTTTT
TRBD1 - TRBJ1-5 TRBV18 CASSPQLGTASNQPQHF TGTGCCAGCTCACCACAACTCGGGACAGCCTCCAATCAGCCCCAGCATTTT
- - TRBJ2-5 TRBV13 CASSAPSPGDIGETQYF TGTGCCAGCAGCGCCCCAAGCCCAGGGGACATCGGAGAGACCCAGTACTTC
- - TRBJ1-5 TRBV28 CASSYEQGYNQPQHF TGTGCCAGCAGTTACGAACAGGGATACAATCAGCCCCAGCATTTT